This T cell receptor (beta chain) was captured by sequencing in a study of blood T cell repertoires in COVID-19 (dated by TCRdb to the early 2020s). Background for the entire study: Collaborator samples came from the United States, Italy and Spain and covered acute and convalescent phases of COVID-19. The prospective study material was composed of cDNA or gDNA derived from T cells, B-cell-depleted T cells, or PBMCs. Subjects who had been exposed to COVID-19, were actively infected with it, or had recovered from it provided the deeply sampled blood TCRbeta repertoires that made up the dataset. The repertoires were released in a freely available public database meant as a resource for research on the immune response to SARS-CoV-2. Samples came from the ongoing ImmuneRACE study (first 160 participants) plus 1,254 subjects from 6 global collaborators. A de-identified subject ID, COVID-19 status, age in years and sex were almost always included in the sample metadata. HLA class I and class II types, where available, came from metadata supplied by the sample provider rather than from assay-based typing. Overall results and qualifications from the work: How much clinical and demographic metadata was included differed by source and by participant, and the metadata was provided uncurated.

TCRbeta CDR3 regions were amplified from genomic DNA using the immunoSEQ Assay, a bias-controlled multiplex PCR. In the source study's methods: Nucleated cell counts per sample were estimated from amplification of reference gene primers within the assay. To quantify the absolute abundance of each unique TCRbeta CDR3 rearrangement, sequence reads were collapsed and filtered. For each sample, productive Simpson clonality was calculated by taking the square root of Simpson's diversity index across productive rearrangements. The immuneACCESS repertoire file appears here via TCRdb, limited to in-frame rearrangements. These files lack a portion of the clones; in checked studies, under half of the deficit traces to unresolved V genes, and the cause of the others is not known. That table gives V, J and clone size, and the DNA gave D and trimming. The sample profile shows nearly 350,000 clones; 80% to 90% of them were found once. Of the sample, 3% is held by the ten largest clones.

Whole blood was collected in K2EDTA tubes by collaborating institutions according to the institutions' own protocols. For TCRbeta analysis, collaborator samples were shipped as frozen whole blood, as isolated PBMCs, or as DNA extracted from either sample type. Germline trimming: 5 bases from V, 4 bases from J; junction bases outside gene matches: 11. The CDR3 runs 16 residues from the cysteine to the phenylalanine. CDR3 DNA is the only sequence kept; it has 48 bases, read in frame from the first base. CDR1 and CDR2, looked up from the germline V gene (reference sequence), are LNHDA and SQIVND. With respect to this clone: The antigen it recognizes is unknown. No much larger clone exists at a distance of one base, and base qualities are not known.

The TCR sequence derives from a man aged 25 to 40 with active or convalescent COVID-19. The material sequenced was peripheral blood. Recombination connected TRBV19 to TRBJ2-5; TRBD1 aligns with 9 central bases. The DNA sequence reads TGTGCCAGTAGTGACTCCGGGACAGGGTGGGGAGAGACCCAGTACTTC. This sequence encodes CASSDSGTGWGETQYF.